Here is one T cell receptor beta chain with its context. The data derive from a study of blood T cell repertoires in COVID-19. CDR1 is SGHRS, CDR2 YFSETQ, per germline. The length of the CDR3 is 13 residues. V was pared by 5 bases and J by 1 base, with 9 bases between. The assay was immunoSEQ multiplex PCR, and TCRdb's table has in-frame clones only and misses some. The repertoire includes 250,000 to 300,000 clones, about 88% of them detected once, and under 4.5% sits in the top ten. The receptor was isolated from a man under 40 with acute COVID-19. This rearrangement joins TRBV5-1 to TRBJ1-1; D possibly corresponds to TRBD1 (6 bases). The sequencing sample was made of PBMCs or T cells enriched from blood (not recorded which). CDR3 loop: CASRPDRNTEAFF. CDR3 DNA: TGCGCCAGCAGACCGGACAGGAACACTGAAGCTTTCTTT.